This T cell receptor beta chain was obtained from a study of CD8+ T cells in alopecia areata. The germline gives CDR1 GTSNPN, CDR2 SVGIG (reference sequence). The V end lost 5 bases, the J end lost 3 bases, and 12 bases lay between the germline ends. The CDR3 extends over 13 amino acids. Stated treatment: oral pan-JAK inhibitor, 5-10 mg twice daily. The authors extracted RNA and reverse transcribed it into cDNA as the sequencing template. Method: immunoSEQ multiplex PCR; TCRdb's copy keeps in-frame clones and lacks some. This sample has some 100,000 clones; roughly 58% occur once, and the top ten carry about 31%.

The clonotype originates from a human donor with alopecia areata. The chain employs TRBV30 and TRBJ2-3; D is perhaps TRBD2 (7 bases). The sample was CD8+ T cells sorted from blood, taken at week 4, from a patient treated with tofacitinib. The DNA of the CDR3 is TGTGCCTGGGAAGGGGGAGGGACAGATACGCAGTATTTT. Residues: CAWEGGGTDTQYF. Based on the CDR3 plus reference TRBV30 and TRBJ2-3, the full variable domain is SQTIHQWPATLVQPVGSPLSLECTVEGTSNPNLYWYRQAAGRGLQLLFYSVGIGQISSEVPQNLSASRPQDRQFILSSKKLLLSDSGFYLCAWEGGGTDTQYFGPGTRLTVL.